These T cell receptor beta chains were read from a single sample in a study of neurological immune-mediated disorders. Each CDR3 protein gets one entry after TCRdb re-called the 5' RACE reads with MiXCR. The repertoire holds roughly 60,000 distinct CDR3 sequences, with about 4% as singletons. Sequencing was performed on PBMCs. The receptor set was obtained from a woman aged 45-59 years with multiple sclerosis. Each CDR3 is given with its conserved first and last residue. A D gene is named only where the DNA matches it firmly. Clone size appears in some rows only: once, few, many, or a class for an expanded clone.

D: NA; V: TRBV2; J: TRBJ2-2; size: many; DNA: TGTGCCAGCAGTGAGGCAGGAATCGGGGAGCTGTTTTTT; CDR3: CASSEAGIGELFF
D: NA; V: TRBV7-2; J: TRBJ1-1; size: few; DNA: TGTGCCAGCAGCTTAGCGGCAGGGAGGGGAACTGAAGCTTTCTTT; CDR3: CASSLAAGRGTEAFF
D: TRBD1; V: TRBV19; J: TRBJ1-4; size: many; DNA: TGTGCCAGTAGTCTCGGGGGGACAGATAATGAAAAACTGTTTTTT; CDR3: CASSLGGTDNEKLFF
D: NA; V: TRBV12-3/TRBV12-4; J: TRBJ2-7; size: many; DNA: TGTGCCAGCAGTTTAGCGGGAGTTCTCTACGAGCAGTACTTC; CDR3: CASSLAGVLYEQYF
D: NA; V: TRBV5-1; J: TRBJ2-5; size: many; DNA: TGCGCCAGCAGCCTGGGGTACCAAGAGACCCAGTACTTC; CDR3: CASSLGYQETQYF
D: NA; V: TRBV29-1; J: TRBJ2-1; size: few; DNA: TGCAGCGTTGAAATTGCGGGAATTCCTGAGCAGTTCTTC; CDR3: CSVEIAGIPEQFF
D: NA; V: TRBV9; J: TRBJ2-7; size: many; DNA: TGTGGCCCCGGGAAGCAGTACTTC; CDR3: CGPGKQYF
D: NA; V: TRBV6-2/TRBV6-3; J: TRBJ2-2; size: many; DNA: TGTGCCAGCATCGTCCAGGGGAACACCGGGGAGCTGTTTTTT; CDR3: CASIVQGNTGELFF
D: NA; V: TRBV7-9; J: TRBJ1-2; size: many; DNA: TGTGCCAGCAGCTTATTAGGGGACCATGGCTACACCTTC; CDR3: CASSLLGDHGYTF
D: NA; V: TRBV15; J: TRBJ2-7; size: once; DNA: TGTGCCACCAGCAGAGATCCCCCCGGGGCCCGCCCAGAGCAGTACTTC; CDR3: CATSRDPPGARPEQYF
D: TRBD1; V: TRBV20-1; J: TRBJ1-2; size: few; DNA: TGCAGTGCTCTCACCCCGGACAGGGCCTACACCTTC; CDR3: CSALTPDRAYTF
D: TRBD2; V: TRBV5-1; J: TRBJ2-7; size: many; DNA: TGCGCCAGCAGCTTCGTAGCGGGAGGACCCTACGAGCAGTACTTC; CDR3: CASSFVAGGPYEQYF
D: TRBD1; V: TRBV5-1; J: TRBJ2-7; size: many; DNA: TGCGCCAGCAGCTTGGGACAGGGGGCCTACGAGCAGTACTTC; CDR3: CASSLGQGAYEQYF
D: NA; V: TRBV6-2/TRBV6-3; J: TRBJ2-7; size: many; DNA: TGTGCCAGCGCCTTAGCGAACCTCTACGAGCAGTACTTC; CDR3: CASALANLYEQYF
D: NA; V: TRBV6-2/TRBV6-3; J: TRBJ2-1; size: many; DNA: TGTGCCAGCAGTTACCTCCCCGGGGAAGACGCGGCCTACAATGAGCAGTTCTTC; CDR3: CASSYLPGEDAAYNEQFF
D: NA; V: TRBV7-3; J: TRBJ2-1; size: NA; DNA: TGTGCCAGCAGAGAGGGGAGTGAGCAGTTCTTC; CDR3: CASREGSEQFF
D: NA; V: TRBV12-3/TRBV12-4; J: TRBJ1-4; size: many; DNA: TGTGCCAGCAGTTTAAGCCGGCTTAATGAAAAACTGTTTTTT; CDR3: CASSLSRLNEKLFF
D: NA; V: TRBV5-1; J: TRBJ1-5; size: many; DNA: TGCGCCAGCAGCTACGACGGGTATAGCAATCAGCCCCAGCATTTT; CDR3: CASSYDGYSNQPQHF
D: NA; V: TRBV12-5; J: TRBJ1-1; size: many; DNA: TGTGCTAGTGGTTCTGGGACGGGGAACACTGAAGCTTTCTTT; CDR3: CASGSGTGNTEAFF
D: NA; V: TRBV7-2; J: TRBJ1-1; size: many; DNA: TGTGCCAGCAGCTCACGACCGGACGGGCCAGCTTTCTTT; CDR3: CASSSRPDGPAFF
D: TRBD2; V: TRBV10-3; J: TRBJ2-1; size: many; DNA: TGTGCCATCAGTGAGTCCAGCGGGAGCCTTCAGGGGAGTGAGCAGTTCTTC; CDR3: CAISESSGSLQGSEQFF
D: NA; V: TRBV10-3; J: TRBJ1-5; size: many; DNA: TGTGCCATCAGTGAGGCAGGGAATCAGCCCCAGCATTTT; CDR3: CAISEAGNQPQHF
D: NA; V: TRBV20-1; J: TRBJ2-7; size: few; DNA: TGCAGTGATTCAGTAGAGCAGTACTTC; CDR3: CSDSVEQYF